This T cell receptor (beta chain) was recorded in a study of T cell responses to AZD1222 COVID-19 vaccine. Study-wide results and caveats: Epitopes outside B.1.351 and B.1.1.7 mutated regions reportedly drew nearly half of spike TCRs. The study identified only five or six AZD1222 recipients as seropositive at baseline.

The repertoire was sequenced with immunoSEQ multiplex PCR; TCRdb's copy has only in-frame clones and lacks some. The sample records 150,000 or so clones, about nine tenths being singletons. The CDR3 runs to 15 residues. Germline values: CDR1 LGHNA, CDR2 YSLEER. V was pared by 3 bases and J by 5 bases, with 6 bases of the junction left unmatched. Comments on this clone: Antigen unknown.

Source: peripheral blood, taken on day 0 of MenACWY control vaccination. The chain is built from TRBV4-3 and TRBJ1-1, with 10 bases that match TRBD1. This TCR came from an adult in good health. The CDR3 protein is CASSQTGTGETEAFF. Here the CDR3 DNA reads TGCGCCAGCAGCCAGACTGGGACAGGGGAAACTGAAGCTTTCTTT.